The 8 T cell receptor beta chains in this list originate from one sample, sequenced in a study of blood T cell repertoires in COVID-19. Generated by immunoSEQ multiplex PCR, the TCRdb table keeps only in-frame clones and is missing some. Of 52,000 or so clones in the sample, roughly 85% are singletons; the top ten hold 12%. Sequenced: peripheral blood. These receptors all stem from a human donor in a cohort sampled during active COVID-19.

This chain uses TRBV6-2 or TRBV6-3 with TRBJ1-5; 9 bases are shared with TRBD1. There are 17 residues in the CDR3. Germline V gives CDR1 MNHEY, CDR2 SVGEGT. The V segment lost 2 bases and the J segment 7 bases; nucleotides outside the gene matches: 12. DNA for the CDR3: TGTGCCAGCAGTTACGAGACCGGGACAGGGACTGGACAGCCCCAGCATTTT. Encoded protein: CASSYETGTGTGQPQHF.

This chain joins TRBV9 and TRBJ2-1; possibly TRBD2 for D (6 bases). The CDR3 has 17 amino acids. Germline V gives CDR1 SGDLS, CDR2 YYNGEE. Trimming cost V 5 bases and J 2 bases, with 20 bases left between them. The CDR3 loop reads CASSSGGGIGPYNEQFF. The CDR3 DNA follows: TGTGCCAGCAGTTCCGGAGGCGGGATCGGACCCTACAATGAGCAGTTCTTC.

The sample holds a few counts of this clone. Here the CDR3 reads CASRLQGEAFF. In nucleotides, the CDR3 is TGTGCCAGCAGATTACAGGGTGAAGCTTTCTTT. The chain is built from TRBV28 and TRBJ1-1, with a tentative D call TRBD1 (6 bases). Trimming cost V 6 bases and J 7 bases, with 9 bases left between them. The CDR3 consists of 11 residues. Germline values: CDR1 MDHEN, CDR2 SYDVKM.

This chain joins TRBV5-6 and TRBJ2-2; a possible D gene is TRBD2 (7 bases). The germline gives CDR1 SGHDT, CDR2 YYEEEE. The CDR3 length is 14 residues. V was shortened by 6 bases and J by 3 bases, with 12 bases between the two germline ends. The DNA of the CDR3 is TGTGCCAGCAAAGGGGGGGCGTACACCGGGGAGCTGTTTTTT. Amino acids: CASKGGAYTGELFF.

The chain combines TRBV4-3 with TRBJ2-5; D is uncertain. Trimming removed 3 bases from V and 2 bases from J, with 7 bases in between. From germline, CDR1 is LGHNA and CDR2 YSLEER. There are 13 residues in the CDR3. The CDR3 is CASSQRQQETQYF. CDR3 nucleotide sequence: TGCGCCAGCAGCCAGAGGCAGCAAGAGACCCAGTACTTC.

V gene TRBV28 combines with J gene TRBJ2-2; D is uncertain. The germline gives CDR1 MDHEN, CDR2 SYDVKM. The V and J ends lost 7 bases and 4 bases respectively, with 10 bases between them. The CDR3 has 13 amino acids. The CDR3 nucleotides are TGTGCCAGCAACGGGTATCCCACCGGGGAGCTGTTTTTT. Translated: CASNGYPTGELFF.

CDR3 DNA: TGTGCCAGCAGCTTAATGTCAGAACAAGAGACCCAGTACTTC. It encodes CASSLMSEQETQYF. The rearrangement uses TRBV7-2 and TRBJ2-5, with no clear D. The CDR3 has 14 amino acids. Trimming removed 2 bases from V and 2 bases from J, with 9 bases in between. Germline V CDR1 and CDR2: SGHTA, FQGNSA.

This sequence joins TRBV7-3 and TRBJ2-5; possible D gene TRBD2, 5 bases. Germline-derived CDR1 and CDR2 are SGHTA and FQGTGA. This CDR3 comprises 15 residues. Trimming removed 0 bases at V and 7 bases at J, with 15 bases between. CDR3 sequence (DNA): TGTGCCAGCAGCTTAACGAATGGGCCCGAGGGGACCCAGTACTTC. Translation: CASSLTNGPEGTQYF.